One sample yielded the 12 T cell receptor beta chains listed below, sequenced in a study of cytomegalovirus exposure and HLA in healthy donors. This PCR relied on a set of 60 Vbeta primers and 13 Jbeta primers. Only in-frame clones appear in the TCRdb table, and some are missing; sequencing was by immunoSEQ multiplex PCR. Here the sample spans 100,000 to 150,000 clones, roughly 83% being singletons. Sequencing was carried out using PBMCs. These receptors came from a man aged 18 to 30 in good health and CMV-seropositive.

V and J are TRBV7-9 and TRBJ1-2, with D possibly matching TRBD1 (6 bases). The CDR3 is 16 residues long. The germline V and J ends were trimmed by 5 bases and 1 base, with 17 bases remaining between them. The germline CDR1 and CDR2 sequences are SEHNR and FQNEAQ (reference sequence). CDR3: CASSQVTGSVNYGYTF. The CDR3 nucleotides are TGTGCCAGCAGCCAAGTTACAGGGAGTGTTAACTATGGCTACACCTTC.

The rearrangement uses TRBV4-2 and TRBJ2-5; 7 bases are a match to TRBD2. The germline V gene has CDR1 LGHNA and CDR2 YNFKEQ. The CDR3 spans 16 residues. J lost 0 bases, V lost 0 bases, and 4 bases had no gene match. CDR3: CASSQEGAGYQETQYF. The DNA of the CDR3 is TGTGCCAGCAGCCAAGAGGGAGCGGGGTACCAAGAGACCCAGTACTTC.

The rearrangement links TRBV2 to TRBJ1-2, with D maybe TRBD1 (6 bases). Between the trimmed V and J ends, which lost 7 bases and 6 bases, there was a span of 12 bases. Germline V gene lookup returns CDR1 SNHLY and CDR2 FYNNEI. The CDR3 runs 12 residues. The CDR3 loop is CASKREGDGYTF. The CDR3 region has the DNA TGTGCCAGCAAGAGGGAGGGGGATGGCTACACCTTC.

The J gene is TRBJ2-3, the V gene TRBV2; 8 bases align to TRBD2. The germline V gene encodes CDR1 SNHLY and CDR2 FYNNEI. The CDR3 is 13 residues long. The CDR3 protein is CAGAGGLTDTQYF. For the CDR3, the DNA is TGTGCGGGGGCGGGGGGATTGACAGATACGCAGTATTTT.

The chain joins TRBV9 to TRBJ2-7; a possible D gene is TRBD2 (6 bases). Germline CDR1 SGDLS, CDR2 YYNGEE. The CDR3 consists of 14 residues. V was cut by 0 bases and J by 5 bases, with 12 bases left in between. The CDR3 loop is CASSVGPSGDEQYF. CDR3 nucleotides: TGTGCCAGCAGCGTAGGTCCGTCGGGGGACGAGCAGTACTTC. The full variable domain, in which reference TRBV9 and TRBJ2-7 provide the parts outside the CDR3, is DSGVTQTPKHLITATGQRVTLRCSPRSGDLSVYWYQQSLDQGLQFLIQYYNGEERAKGNILERFSAQQFPDLHSELNLSSLELGDSALYFCASSVGPSGDEQYFGPGTRLTVT.

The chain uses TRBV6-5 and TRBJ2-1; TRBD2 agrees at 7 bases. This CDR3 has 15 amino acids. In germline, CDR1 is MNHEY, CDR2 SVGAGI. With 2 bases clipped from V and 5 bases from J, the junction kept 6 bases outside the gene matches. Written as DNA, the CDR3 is TGTGCCAGCAGTTACATTGCGGGGGATGACAATGAGCAGTTCTTC. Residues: CASSYIAGDDNEQFF.

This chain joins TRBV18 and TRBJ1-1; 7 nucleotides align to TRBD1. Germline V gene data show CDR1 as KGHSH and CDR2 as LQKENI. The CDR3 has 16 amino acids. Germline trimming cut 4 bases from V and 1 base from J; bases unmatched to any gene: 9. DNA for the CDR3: TGTGCCAGCTCACAGACAGGGATGAGCGAGAACACTGAAGCTTTCTTT. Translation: CASSQTGMSENTEAFF.

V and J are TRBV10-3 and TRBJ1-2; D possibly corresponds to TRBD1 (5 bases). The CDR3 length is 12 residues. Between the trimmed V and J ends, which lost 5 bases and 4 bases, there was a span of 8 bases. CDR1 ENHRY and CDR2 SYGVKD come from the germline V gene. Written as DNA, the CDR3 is TGTGCCATCAGTTTCGACAGCTATGGCTACACCTTC. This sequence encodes CAISFDSYGYTF.

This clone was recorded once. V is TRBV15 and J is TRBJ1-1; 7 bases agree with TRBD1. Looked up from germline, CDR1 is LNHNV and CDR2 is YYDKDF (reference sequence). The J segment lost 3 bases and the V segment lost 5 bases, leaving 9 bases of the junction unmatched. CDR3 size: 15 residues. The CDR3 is CATSGGDREYTEAFF. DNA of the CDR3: TGTGCCACCAGCGGAGGCGACAGGGAATACACTGAAGCTTTCTTT.

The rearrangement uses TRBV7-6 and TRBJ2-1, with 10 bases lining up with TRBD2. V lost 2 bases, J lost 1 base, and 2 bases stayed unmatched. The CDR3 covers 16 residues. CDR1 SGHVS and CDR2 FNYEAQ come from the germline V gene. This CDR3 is CASSLSSGGSYNEQFF. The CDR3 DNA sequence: TGTGCCAGCAGCTTAAGTAGCGGGGGGTCCTACAATGAGCAGTTCTTC.

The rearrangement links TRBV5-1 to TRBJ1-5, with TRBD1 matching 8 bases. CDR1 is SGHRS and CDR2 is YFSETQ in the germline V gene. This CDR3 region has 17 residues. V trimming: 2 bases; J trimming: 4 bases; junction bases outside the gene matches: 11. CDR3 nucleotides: TGCGCCAGCAGCTTTATTTGCGGGGACAGGCTTAATCAGCCCCAGCATTTT. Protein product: CASSFICGDRLNQPQHF.

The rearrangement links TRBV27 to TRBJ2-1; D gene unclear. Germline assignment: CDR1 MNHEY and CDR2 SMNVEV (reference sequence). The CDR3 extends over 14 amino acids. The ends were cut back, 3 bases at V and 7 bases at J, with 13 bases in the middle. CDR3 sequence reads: CASSFIVGANEQFF. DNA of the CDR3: TGTGCCAGCAGTTTTATTGTCGGAGCGAATGAGCAGTTCTTC.